This TCR beta chain came from a study of somatic mutations in cytotoxic T cells in rheumatoid arthritis. Measured with immunoSEQ multiplex PCR; TCRdb has only the in-frame clones, and not every one. Of approximately 12,000 clones listed, more than 75% are singletons. With 5 bases clipped from V and 8 bases from J, the junction kept 14 bases outside the gene matches. The CDR3 consists of 16 residues. CDR1 is SGHAT, CDR2 FQNNGV, per germline. The TCR was taken from a man aged 45 to 65 in good health. The chain couples TRBV11-2 to TRBJ1-4, with 7 nucleotides matching TRBD1. The source material was CD8+ T cells sorted from blood. CDR3 residues: CASSQGGVAVVEKLFF. DNA for the CDR3: TGTGCCAGCAGCCAGGGGGGAGTGGCGGTGGTCGAAAAACTGTTTTTT.